The text below deals with one T cell receptor (beta chain). Its recognized antigen is unknown. No much larger clone is present one base from it, and per-base qualities are unavailable. The source of the sample is a study of T cells after yellow fever vaccination (dated by TCRdb to the late 2010s). Background for the entire study: The SMART-Seq v4 Ultra Low Input RNA kit was used to prepare libraries from fractions with low cell numbers. Bulk PBMC replicates and cell subsets were isolated from blood drawn at multiple timepoints before and after both primary and secondary immunization. Bulk TCR alpha and beta repertoires were sequenced longitudinally to track T-cell clones before and after primary and booster YFV17D yellow fever vaccination. The cohort comprised two healthy male donors, one aged 18 to 30 and one aged 30 to 39 years. The paper as a whole reports these results and caveats: After the booster, most clones that had expanded after primary vaccination were detected again (almost 97% of CD4 and around 88% of CD8), suggesting broad maintenance of memory. Because the study included only a couple of donors, the extent to which the findings can be generalized is limited. FACS-sorted repertoires could contain abundant contaminating clonotypes from the bulk population, so computational filtering was required. A small share of clonotypes occurred in both CD4 and CD8 compartments, likely arising from convergent recombination. The secondary T-cell response was found to be weaker but faster than the primary response, with a peak reached on day 5 rather than on day 15.

The sequencing machine was an Illumina NovaSeq 6000. TCR cDNA was synthesized by 5'RACE template switching, through which a universal primer site and unique molecular identifiers were introduced. Priming of cDNA synthesis was performed from both the TCR alpha and TCR beta constant segments. Library amplification involved two PCR steps, and the second step added sample barcodes and sequencing adapters. Sequencing of libraries was done on Illumina HiSeq 2500 (2x100 bp) or NovaSeq (2x150 bp). The source study handled its data this way. Demultiplexing of reads and collapsing into UMI consensus sequences were performed with MIGEC, and V(D)J alignment was carried out with MiXCR. Clonotypes responding to the vaccine were identified with edgeR on replicate PBMC samples, with the criteria of FDR below 0.01 and a log2 fold change above 5 up to day 15. Each bulk clonotype was labeled CD4 or CD8 based on which sequenced repertoire, CD4 or CD8, contained the clonotype at higher abundance. In-frame beta chains were kept once TCRdb had trimmed the public reads at Q25 with fastp and called clones with MiXCR. Entries are consolidated by CDR3 protein sequence, retaining the most common genes and DNA. These V and J calls are TCRdb output, not the study's own analysis. This sample gives about 330,000 distinct CDR3 sequences in total; roughly 4% of them show up just once. The ten largest clonotypes hold approximately 23% of the sample.

CDR1 and CDR2 are read off the germline V gene as KGHSH and LQKENI. V and J are trimmed by 3 bases and 5 bases, and the gene matches miss 5 bases of the junction. Spanning cysteine to phenylalanine, the CDR3 consists of 14 amino acids. The entry retains the CDR3 DNA only, 42 bases that are in frame from base 1. The sample's treatment or condition label is to be understood as: live attenuated yellow fever vaccine strain. At each blood-draw timepoint, two biological replicates of bulk PBMCs were collected. PBMCs were isolated from peripheral blood using a standard Ficoll-Paque protocol. RNA was extracted with TriZol from bulk PBMCs, CD4 and CD8 fractions, and dextramer-positive and dextramer-negative fractions.

The material sequenced was PBMCs, taken 5 days after the yellow fever booster vaccination. The clonotype comes from a man between 18 and 35 years old who received the YFV17D yellow fever vaccine. The receptor chain draws on TRBV18 and TRBJ2-5; TRBD2 fits 8 bases in the junction. The CDR3 reads CASSPAGGLETQYF. The DNA sequence is as follows: TGTGCCAGCTCACCCGCGGGGGGATTGGAGACCCAGTACTTC.